Listed here is a single TCR beta chain. This record comes from a study of control samples from healthy donors and cancer patients. Using immunoSEQ multiplex PCR, the repertoire was profiled, and TCRdb retains in-frame clones only, with some absent. The sample contains 170,000 or so clones, about 93% of which appear only once. The germline V and J ends were trimmed by 5 bases and 3 bases, with 7 bases remaining between them. Per germline, CDR1 KGHDR and CDR2 SFDVKD. CDR3 length: 12 amino acids. Sequenced material: blood. The receptor's source is a man aged 18-30 years in good health. The chain has TRBV24-1 and TRBJ2-7; D is possibly TRBD1 (6 bases). This CDR3 is CATSGDNYEQYF. CDR3 bases: TGTGCCACCAGTGGGGACAACTACGAGCAGTACTTC.